This TCR beta chain was retrieved from a study of memory CD4+ T cells and cytomegalovirus serostatus. V shed 7 bases and J shed 4 bases, with 16 bases lying between them. Germline V gives CDR1 GTSNPN, CDR2 SVGIG (reference sequence). The CDR3 loop spans 13 amino acids. Repertoires were generated with immunoSEQ multiplex PCR, while TCRdb's copy carries only in-frame clones and drops some. There are some 39,000 clones in the sample; roughly 83% occur only once, and roughly 0.87% lies in the top ten. The sort gate was single viable CD3+CD4+CD8-CD45RO+ cells for memory CD4+ T cells. The chain recombines TRBV30 with TRBJ1-1, with D maybe TRBD1 (6 bases). This sequence was found in an adult in good health and CMV-seronegative. The sample taken for sequencing was memory CD4+ T cells from blood. The CDR3 DNA reads TGTGCCTTCCAAGGGGGGGGCGTCACTGAAGCTTTCTTT. It translates to CAFQGGGVTEAFF.